Listed below are T cell receptor beta chains from one sample, sequenced in a study of early T cells in non-severe SARS-CoV-2 infection. Using its own MiXCR run on the 5' RACE reads, TCRdb lists one record per CDR3 protein. Of roughly 100,000 distinct CDR3 sequences in the sample, 14% were seen once. Sequenced input: whole blood. The source of these receptors is an adult who was a healthcare worker with PCR-confirmed SARS-CoV-2 infection or an uninfected control (not recorded which). Each CDR3 is given with its conserved first and last residue. D genes are given only for firm matches. Not all rows give a size; the values are once, few, many and, for expanded clones, a class.

cdr3_nt,cdr3_aa,j_call,v_call,clone_size,d_call
TGTGCCAGCAGCTTAGGGGAGATTCGGGTTAGCTACGAGCAGTACTTC,CASSLGEIRVSYEQYF,TRBJ2-7,TRBV11-2,NA,NA
TGTGCCAGCAGCTCGATCCGAATCATTGAAGCTTTCTTT,CASSSIRIIEAFF,TRBJ1-1,TRBV7-9,few,NA
TGTGCCAGCAGGAAACACAGGGGGCGAGATTCACCCCTCCACTTT,CASRKHRGRDSPLHF,TRBJ1-6,TRBV28,few,TRBD1
TGCAGCGCCGAGCTCCCGTACAGGGATAGTTACGAGCAGTACTTC,CSAELPYRDSYEQYF,TRBJ2-7,TRBV29-1,many,NA
TGTGCCAGCAGCTTGGATCCCTTTGAGAGTGAGCAGTTCTTC,CASSLDPFESEQFF,TRBJ2-1,TRBV11-2,NA,NA
TGTGCCAGCAGCAGAGGATCCGGGGACCTATGGGACTATGGCTACACCTTC,CASSRGSGDLWDYGYTF,TRBJ1-2,TRBV9,NA,NA
TGCAGTGCTAAGGACCGGGGTCGATCACCCCTCCACTTT,CSAKDRGRSPLHF,TRBJ1-6,TRBV20-1,few,NA
TGTGCCAGCAGCTTTTCTAGCACGGACCGAACAGAGACCATATATTTT,CASSFSSTDRTETIYF,TRBJ1-3,TRBV7-2,few,NA
TGCGCCAGCAGCCTACATAGCGGGGGGGCCGGAACAGATACGCAGTATTTT,CASSLHSGGAGTDTQYF,TRBJ2-3,TRBV4-1,few,TRBD2
TGTGCCAGCAGTTTACCAGCGGGGGGAGCCCAGTACTTC,CASSLPAGGAQYF,TRBJ2-5,TRBV28,few,TRBD2
TGTGCCAGCAGCCAAACTAGCGGGGCGAACACCGGGGAGCTGTTTTTT,CASSQTSGANTGELFF,TRBJ2-2,TRBV4-2,NA,TRBD2
TGTGCCAGCAGCCAAGATCCCGCGGGGGGGCCTAGCAATGAGCAGTTCTTC,CASSQDPAGGPSNEQFF,TRBJ2-1,TRBV4-2,few,TRBD2
TGTGCCAGCAGGGGGACGGGGAATGGCTACACCTTC,CASRGTGNGYTF,TRBJ1-2,TRBV6-1,NA,NA
TGCGCCAACAGTTACCGGGGGGACACCTACAATGAGCAGTTCTTC,CANSYRGDTYNEQFF,TRBJ2-1,TRBV5-1,NA,NA
TGTGCCTGGAGTTTTAGTGACAATGAGCAGTTCTTC,CAWSFSDNEQFF,TRBJ2-1,TRBV30,few,NA
TGTGCCAGCAGTTTCGGACAGGGAGTTATGAACACTGAAGCTTTCTTT,CASSFGQGVMNTEAFF,TRBJ1-1,TRBV6-6,NA,TRBD1
TGTGCCAGCAGCTCTCCCCCGCTAGCGGCCCACCAAGAGACCCAGTACTTC,CASSSPPLAAHQETQYF,TRBJ2-5,TRBV7-2,NA,TRBD2
TGCGCCAGCAGCCAAGATCGACCCAGCTCCTACGAGCAGTACTTC,CASSQDRPSSYEQYF,TRBJ2-7,TRBV4-3,NA,NA
TGCACCGGTGGTGGGCATGGAGATACGCAGTATTTT,CTGGGHGDTQYF,TRBJ2-3,TRBV29-1,few,NA
TGTGCCAGCAGTGCAGTTCCCAACTATGGCTACACCTTC,CASSAVPNYGYTF,TRBJ1-2,TRBV2,NA,NA
TGTGCCAGCACCAAAATCGGGGTCAACTATGGCTACACCTTC,CASTKIGVNYGYTF,TRBJ1-2,TRBV6-6,many,NA
TGTGCCAGCAGTGAACAGGGGGCGAATTCACCCCTCCACTTT,CASSEQGANSPLHF,TRBJ1-6,TRBV6-6,few,TRBD1